This entry describes one TCR beta chain. Its antigen is unidentified. The data were taken from a study of T-cell reconstitution after alpha-beta-depleted transplantation in children. Study findings and constraints: Surviving thymic progenitors and recipient T cells were the source of high TCRbeta diversity at day 60 in some patients. T cells produced anew were the main source of T-cell counts and diversity one year after transplant.

V lost 5 bases, J lost 2 bases, and 13 bases lay in between. This CDR3 contains 14 residues. During its preparation, the TCRbeta library received unique molecular identifiers. Each CDR3 protein is one row after TCRdb ran MiXCR on the PCR reads. Of a few hundred thousand distinct CDR3 sequences in the sample, about 26% were seen once. The sequencing here drew on PBMCs, taken before TCRalphabeta/CD19-depleted stem cell transplant. The TCR was taken from a girl aged 2-10 years with Fanconi anemia, due to receive a stem cell transplant. The chain combines TRBV12-3 or TRBV12-4 with TRBJ2-7; the D gene is possibly TRBD1 (5 bases). The CDR3 sequence is CASSRGQVAYEQYF. The DNA for the CDR3 is TGTGCCAGCAGTCGCGGACAAGTGGCCTACGAGCAGTACTTC.